This paragraph covers one TCR beta chain sequence. Methods used by the authors: It was from reference gene primer amplification that nucleated cell counts were estimated. Data came from immunoSEQ multiplex PCR; TCRdb stores just in-frame clones and leaves some out. V and J calls and clone size are those listed in that table; D and trimming were worked out from the DNA. The profile shows approximately 200,000 clones, about 81% of them singletons. These data come from a study of blood T cell repertoires in COVID-19. For the study at large: Spain, Italy and the United States supplied samples that represented acute and convalescent COVID-19.

With 3 bases removed from V and 3 bases from J, the gap between germline ends came to 8 bases. The CDR3 covers 13 residues. The TCR sequence derives from a woman aged 80 or over with COVID-19, enrolled during active disease. The V and J genes are TRBV12-3 or TRBV12-4 and TRBJ1-1; D unresolved. The material sequenced was peripheral blood. The CDR3 sequence is CASSLGRYTEAFF. The CDR3 nucleotides read TGTGCCAGCAGTTTGGGGAGGTACACTGAAGCTTTCTTT.